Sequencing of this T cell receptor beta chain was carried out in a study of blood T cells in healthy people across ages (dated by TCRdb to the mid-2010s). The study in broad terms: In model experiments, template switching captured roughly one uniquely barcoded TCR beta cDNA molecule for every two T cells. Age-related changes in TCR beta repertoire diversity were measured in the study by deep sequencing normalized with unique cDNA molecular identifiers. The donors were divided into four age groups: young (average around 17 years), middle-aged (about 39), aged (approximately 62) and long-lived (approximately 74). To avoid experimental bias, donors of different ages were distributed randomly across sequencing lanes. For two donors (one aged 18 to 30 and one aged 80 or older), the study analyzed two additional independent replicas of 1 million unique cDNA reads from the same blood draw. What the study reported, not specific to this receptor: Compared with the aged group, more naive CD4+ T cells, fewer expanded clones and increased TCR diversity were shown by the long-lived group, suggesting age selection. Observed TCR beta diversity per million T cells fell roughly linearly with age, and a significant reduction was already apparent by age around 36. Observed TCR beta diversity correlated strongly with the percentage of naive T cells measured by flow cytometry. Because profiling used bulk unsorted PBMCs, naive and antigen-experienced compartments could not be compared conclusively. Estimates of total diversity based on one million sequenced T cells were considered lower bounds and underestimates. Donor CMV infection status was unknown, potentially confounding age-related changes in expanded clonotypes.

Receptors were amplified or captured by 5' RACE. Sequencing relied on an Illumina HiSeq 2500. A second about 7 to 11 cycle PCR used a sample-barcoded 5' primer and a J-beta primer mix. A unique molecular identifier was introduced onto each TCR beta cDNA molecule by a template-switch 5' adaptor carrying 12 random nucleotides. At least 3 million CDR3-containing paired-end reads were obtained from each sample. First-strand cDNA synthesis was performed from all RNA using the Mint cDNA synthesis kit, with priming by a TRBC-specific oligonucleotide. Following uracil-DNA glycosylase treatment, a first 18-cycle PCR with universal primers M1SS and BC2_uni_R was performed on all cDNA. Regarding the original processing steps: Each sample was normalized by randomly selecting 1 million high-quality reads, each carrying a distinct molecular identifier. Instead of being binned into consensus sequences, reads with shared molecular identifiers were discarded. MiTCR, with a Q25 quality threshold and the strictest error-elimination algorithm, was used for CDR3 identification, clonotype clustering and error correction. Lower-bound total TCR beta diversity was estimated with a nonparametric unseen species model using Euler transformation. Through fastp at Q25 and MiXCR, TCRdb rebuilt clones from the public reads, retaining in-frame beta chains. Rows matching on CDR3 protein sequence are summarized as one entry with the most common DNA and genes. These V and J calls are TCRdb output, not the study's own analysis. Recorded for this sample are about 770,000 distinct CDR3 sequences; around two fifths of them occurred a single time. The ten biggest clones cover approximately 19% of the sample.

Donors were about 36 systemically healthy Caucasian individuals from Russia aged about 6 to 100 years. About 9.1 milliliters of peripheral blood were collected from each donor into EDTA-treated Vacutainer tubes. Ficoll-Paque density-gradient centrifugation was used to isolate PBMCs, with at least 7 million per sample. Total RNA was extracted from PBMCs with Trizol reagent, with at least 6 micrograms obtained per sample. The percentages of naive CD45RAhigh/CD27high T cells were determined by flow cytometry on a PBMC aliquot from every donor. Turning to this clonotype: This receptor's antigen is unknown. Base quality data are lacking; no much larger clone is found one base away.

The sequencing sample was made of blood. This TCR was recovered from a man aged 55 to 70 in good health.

The encoded CDR3 is CATSRGDREDNEQFF. The sequenced DNA: TGTGCCACCAGCAGAGGGGACAGGGAGGACAATGAGCAGTTCTTC. The chain is assembled from TRBV15 and TRBJ2-1, with 9 bases in between that match TRBD1. V ends up 1 base short and J 5 bases short, with an unmatched junction base count of 3. CDR1 and CDR2 were assigned from the germline V gene (reference sequence) as LNHNV and YYDKDF. From its cysteine to its phenylalanine, the CDR3 spans 15 amino acids. Left in the record is the CDR3 DNA by itself, 45 bases read in frame from the first base.